Given below is one T cell receptor beta chain in context. These data are taken from a study of blood T cell repertoires in COVID-19. Across the study: The study drew acute and convalescent COVID-19 samples from the United States, Italy and Spain. T cells, B-cell-depleted T cells, or PBMCs provided the cDNA or gDNA that served as material.

Data came from immunoSEQ multiplex PCR; TCRdb stores just in-frame clones and leaves some out. The sample yields some 31,000 clones, over 75% seen once. Seattle patient enrollment occurred during active infection, with longitudinal follow-up thereafter. The CDR3 is 14 amino acids. V lost 6 bases, J lost 3 bases, and 15 bases lay in between. Germline lookup yields CDR1 SGHDT and CDR2 YYEEEE. Sequenced: peripheral blood. The rearrangement links TRBV5-6 to TRBJ1-2; D may be TRBD1 (6 bases). The receptor was isolated from a man between 65 and 85 years old with COVID-19, enrolled during active disease. In nucleotides, the CDR3 is TGTGCCAGCACCCCGGGGGGGGCTGACTATGGCTACACCTTC. Protein product: CASTPGGADYGYTF.